Reported below is one TCR beta chain. Its target is unknown. This record comes from a study of cytomegalovirus exposure and HLA in healthy donors. Study-level findings and limits: Confirmation was obtained in vitro that three CMV-associated chains are specific for CMV antigens. The TCR clusters that emerged in the first cohort tended, a later analysis found, to co-occur in the roughly 110 validation repertoires.

The V gene's germline CDR1 is SGHDT and CDR2 YYEEEE. V was clipped by 4 bases and J by 4 bases; unmatched bases: 3. CDR3 length: 14 residues. The data were produced by immunoSEQ multiplex PCR, yet TCRdb's version contains in-frame clones alone and is incomplete. The sample shows fewer than 100,000 clones, roughly 95% of them seen only once. This receptor was taken from a woman under 30 in good health and CMV-seropositive. V gene TRBV5-6 combines with J gene TRBJ1-4; the match to TRBD1 covers 8 bases. Sequencing used PBMCs. The CDR3 DNA reads as TGTGCCAGCAGCCGGGACAGGCTTAATGAAAAACTGTTTTTT. Translating it yields CASSRDRLNEKLFF.